The sequence of this TCR beta chain was determined in a study of T cell responses to AZD1222 COVID-19 vaccine. Study conclusions and caveats: Regions 160-218 and 743-854 held dominance among vaccine-associated CD4 TCRs, which spanned spike. A mostly white British donor set with more females was recruited, and clonal diversity was possibly underestimated. Repertoire sampling occurred only after the peak T cell response.

V was shortened by 2 bases and J by 1 base, with 9 bases between the two germline ends. CDR1 is LNHDA and CDR2 is SQIVND in the germline V gene (reference sequence). CDR3 size: 14 residues. Libraries were prepared by immunoSEQ multiplex PCR; TCRdb keeps only in-frame clonotypes and omits some of them. The sample carries about 90,000 clones, around 90% recorded once. About this clone itself: Its specificity is not known.

This clonotype originated in an adult in good health. The sample in question was peripheral blood, obtained on day 0 of AZD1222 vaccination. V is TRBV19 and J is TRBJ2-7; D gene ambiguous. The CDR3 loop reads CASSISSVSYEQYF. CDR3 sequence (DNA): TGTGCCAGTAGTATATCGAGCGTTTCCTACGAGCAGTACTTC.